Each of the 24 T cell receptor beta chains below was sequenced from the same sample in a study of metastatic and nonmetastatic thyroid tumors. Every patient underwent thyroid surgery untreated. TCRdb used MiXCR to call clones anew from the PCR reads. The table has tens of thousands of clones, roughly 16% seen once. Sequencing input: blood. These receptors all stem from a female donor with papillary thyroid cancer or a benign thyroid nodule (not recorded which). Some clones in this sample may be carry-over from other donors' samples.

This clone was seen repeatedly, ten times or more. The V and J genes are TRBV5-5 and TRBJ2-2; D is undetermined. Germline V gene lookup returns CDR1 SGHKS and CDR2 YYEKEE (reference sequence). The CDR3 runs to 12 residues. V was cut by 7 bases and J by 1 base, with 5 bases left in between. The CDR3 region has the DNA TGTGCCAGCCGCCAGAACACCGGGGAGCTGTTTTTT. It specifies CASRQNTGELFF. The variable domain in full, completed from reference TRBV5-5 and TRBJ2-2, reads DAGVTQSPTHLIKTRGQQVTLRCSPISGHKSVSWYQQVLGQGPQFIFQYYEKEERGRGNFPDRFSARQFPNYSSELNVNALLLGDSALYLCASRQNTGELFFGEGSRLTVL.

There are many counts of this clone. V gene TRBV5-1 combines with J gene TRBJ2-1; tentative D call: TRBD2 (6 bases). This CDR3 region has 15 residues. V lost 3 bases to trimming and J lost 2 bases, with 12 bases between them. Germline V gene lookup returns CDR1 SGHRS and CDR2 YFSETQ. The CDR3 region has the DNA TGCGCCAGCAGCTCCCGGGACTCAACCTACAATGAGCAGTTCTTC. Translating it yields CASSSRDSTYNEQFF.

This chain connects TRBV7-2 to TRBJ1-5, with D maybe TRBD1 (6 bases). In germline, CDR1 is SGHTA, CDR2 FQGNSA. The length of the CDR3 is 17 residues. With 3 bases removed from V and 4 bases from J, the gap between germline ends came to 19 bases. The CDR3: CASSFAGGNRPNQPQHF. The DNA of the CDR3 is TGTGCCAGCAGCTTCGCCGGGGGCAACCGCCCAAATCAGCCCCAGCATTTT.

This clone was recorded at least ten times. This chain connects TRBV6-5 to TRBJ2-4; 7 bases agree with TRBD1. The V gene end was trimmed by 0 bases and the J gene end by 1 base; junction bases not matched to a gene: 6. CDR1 MNHEY and CDR2 SVGAGI come from the germline V gene. The CDR3 consists of 17 residues. For the CDR3, the DNA is TGTGCCAGCAGTTACTCAAGAGGGGGCGCGGCCAAAAACATTCAGTACTTC. Translating gives CASSYSRGGAAKNIQYF.

This clone was seen ten or more times. The CDR3 loop is CASSITGTSGATDTQYF. The CDR3 DNA is TGCGCCAGCAGCATTACAGGGACTAGCGGGGCCACAGATACGCAGTATTTT. V usage is TRBV4-1 and J usage is TRBJ2-3, with 13 bases fitting TRBD2. Trimming cost V 5 bases and J 2 bases; bases outside gene matches: 7. The CDR3 runs to 17 residues. Germline V gives CDR1 MGHRA, CDR2 YSYEKL.

This clone was counted only a few times. Just one base apart from a much larger clone, this may be a read error. Other DNA sequences in the sample encode the same CDR3. This chain links TRBV4-1 with TRBJ2-1; 11 nucleotides align to TRBD2. V lost 4 bases to trimming and J lost 5 bases; unmatched junction nucleotides: 4. There are 15 residues in the CDR3. Germline V lookup: CDR1 MGHRA, CDR2 YSYEKL. The CDR3 loop is CASSPLAGGHNEQFF. The DNA for the CDR3 is TGCGCCAGCAGCCCGCTAGCGGGGGGCCACAATGAGCAGTTCTTC.

This clone was observed at least ten times. This chain connects TRBV15 to TRBJ2-1; 9 nucleotides line up with TRBD2. The CDR3 sequence is 16 residues long. Trimming cost V 7 bases and J 2 bases; bases outside gene matches: 9. Germline values: CDR1 LNHNV, CDR2 YYDKDF (reference sequence). The CDR3: CATITSLAGAYNEQFF. The CDR3 DNA sequence: TGTGCCACCATAACTTCCTTAGCGGGAGCCTACAATGAGCAGTTCTTC.

This clone has ten or more counts. V usage is TRBV28 and J usage is TRBJ1-6, with 9 bases matching TRBD1. Germline V CDR1 and CDR2: MDHEN, SYDVKM. After removal of 6 bases from V and 6 bases from J, the junction contained 6 bases not matched to a gene. The CDR3 covers 15 residues. The CDR3 loop is CASSPQGAGNSPLHF. Written as DNA, the CDR3 is TGTGCCAGCAGCCCACAGGGGGCAGGTAATTCACCCCTCCACTTT.

This clone occurred many times. The chain combines TRBV6-1 with TRBJ2-1; D gene uncertain. In germline, CDR1 is MNHNS, CDR2 SASEGT. The V end was cut by 0 bases, the J end by 4 bases, with 22 bases between. The CDR3 has 19 residues. CDR3 sequence reads: CASSEALQPRTEPYNEQFF. CDR3 DNA: TGTGCCAGCAGTGAAGCGCTTCAGCCGCGGACCGAACCTTACAATGAGCAGTTCTTC.

This clone was observed at least ten times. V usage is TRBV20-1 and J usage is TRBJ2-7; no clear D. Trimming shortened V by 0 bases and J by 6 bases, and 15 bases separated the two germline ends. Germline V gene sequence: CDR1 DFQATT, CDR2 SNEGSKA (reference sequence). The CDR3 extends over 14 amino acids. The CDR3 DNA reads as TGCAGTGCTAGAGATACTGGGCGCCAGTCCGAGCAGTACTTC. Translation gives CSARDTGRQSEQYF.

Remarks on this clone: This could be a read error, since a much larger clone is one nucleotide away. Other nucleotide sequences in the sample specify the same CDR3. V usage is TRBV4-2 and J usage is TRBJ2-1, with 10 bases lining up with TRBD2. The CDR3 is 14 residues long. CDR1 LGHNA and CDR2 YNFKEQ come from the germline V gene. DNA of the CDR3: TGTGCCAGTAGCCAAGCGGGAGGGTTCAATGAGCAGTTCTTC. This encodes CASSQAGGFNEQFF.

This clone has ten or more counts. V gene TRBV19 combines with J gene TRBJ2-2; tentatively, D is TRBD1 or TRBD2 (6 bases each). The CDR3 length is 16 residues. Looked up from germline, CDR1 is LNHDA and CDR2 is SQIVND (reference sequence). Trimming took 5 bases from V and 6 from J, leaving 19 bases between them. The chain's CDR3 is CASSAVGGANAGELFF. CDR3 nucleotide sequence: TGTGCCAGTAGTGCCGTGGGGGGCGCAAATGCCGGGGAGCTGTTTTTT.

This clone was recorded at least ten times. The V and J genes are TRBV4-1 and TRBJ1-3; D remains ambiguous. CDR3 length equals 16 residues. Between the trimmed V and J ends, which lost 6 bases and 0 bases, there was a span of 15 bases. Germline CDR1 and CDR2: MGHRA and YSYEKL. CDR3 residues: CASRGVGLPSGNTIYF. DNA of the CDR3: TGCGCCAGCAGAGGTGTAGGGCTCCCCTCTGGAAACACCATATATTTT.

As to this clone: Mismatch with germline at one junction end may stem from a read error. The chain has TRBV24-1 and TRBJ2-1; D may be TRBD1 (6 bases). The CDR3 is 17 amino acids. Germline V gene lookup returns CDR1 KGHDR and CDR2 SFDVKD. DNA of the CDR3: TGTGCCACCAGTGAGTCAGCCGTACAGGGCTCCTACAATGAGCAGCTCTTC. Translation gives CATSESAVQGSYNEQLF.

This chain connects TRBV18 to TRBJ2-7; 13 bases are a match to TRBD2. This CDR3 region has 16 residues. With 5 bases clipped from V and 2 bases from J, the junction kept 6 bases outside the gene matches. CDR1 and CDR2 (germline): KGHSH, LQKENI. CDR3 DNA sequence: TGTGCCAGCTCAGCAACACTAGCGGGGGGGCCCTACGAGCAGTACTTC. Its translation is CASSATLAGGPYEQYF.

This clone was observed many times. This rearrangement joins TRBV7-6 to TRBJ1-4; 7 bases fit TRBD1. The CDR3 is 14 residues long. CDR1 is SGHVS and CDR2 is FNYEAQ in the germline V gene. After removal of 5 bases from V and 8 bases from J, the junction contained 8 bases not matched to a gene. The CDR3 sequence: CASSMTTGNEKLFF. The CDR3 region has the DNA TGTGCCAGCAGCATGACGACAGGGAACGAAAAACTGTTTTTT.

This clone has a count of ten or more. The chain links TRBV10-1 to TRBJ2-1, with 10 bases identical to TRBD2. The V gene's germline CDR1 is WNHNN and CDR2 SYGVQD (reference sequence). Trimming took 4 bases from V and 0 from J; bases not matched to a gene: 3. The CDR3 runs 16 residues. The CDR3 sequence: CASSASGGASYNEQFF. The CDR3 DNA follows: TGCGCCAGCAGTGCCAGCGGGGGGGCCTCCTACAATGAGCAGTTCTTC.

The chain links TRBV11-1 to TRBJ1-1, with TRBD1 identical over 7 bases. In germline, CDR1 is SGHAT, CDR2 FQDESV (reference sequence). The CDR3 totals 17 residues. Germline trimming cut 5 bases from V and 1 base from J; bases unmatched to any gene: 13. The CDR3 nucleotides are TGTGCCAGCAGCCCGTTGGATGGACAGGCTGCGAACACTGAAGCTTTCTTT. Its translation: CASSPLDGQAANTEAFF.

This clone was observed a single time. This sequence joins TRBV18 and TRBJ2-5; no definite D call. The CDR3 is 13 residues long. V shed 6 bases and J shed 0 bases, with 8 bases lying between them. The germline V gene encodes CDR1 KGHSH and CDR2 LQKENI. CDR3 amino acids: CASSVDNQETQYF. Here the CDR3 DNA reads TGTGCCAGCTCGGTAGACAACCAAGAGACCCAGTACTTC.

This clone was counted ten times or more. The genes are TRBV5-1 and TRBJ2-6; no reliable D call. With 1 base removed from V and 1 base from J, the gap between germline ends came to 6 bases. Per germline, CDR1 SGHRS and CDR2 YFSETQ. The CDR3 covers 15 residues. The CDR3 protein is CASSLLWSGANVLTF. DNA for the CDR3: TGCGCCAGCAGCTTGTTGTGGTCTGGGGCCAACGTCCTGACTTTC.

This clone was detected ten times or more. This sequence joins TRBV20-1 and TRBJ1-1; weak D call: TRBD1 (5 bases). From germline, CDR1 is DFQATT and CDR2 SNEGSKA (reference sequence). The CDR3 has 13 residues. The DNA of the CDR3 is TGCGCCCCACAGGAAGGTTATAACACTGAAGCTTTCTTT. Translation: CAPQEGYNTEAFF.

With regard to this clone: The junction departs from germline at one end; a sequencing error may be responsible. The CDR3 DNA reads as TGTGCCAGCAGCAGGGGGACAACTAACACCGTGGAGCTGTTTTTT. Translated: CASSRGTTNTVELFF. The chain joins TRBV5-6 to TRBJ2-2, with a weak D call TRBD1 (6 bases). The CDR3 extends over 15 amino acids. Germline CDR1 is SGHDT and CDR2 is YYEEEE.

This clone qualifies as medium-sized (0.01 to 0.1%). This chain links TRBV6-2 or TRBV6-3 with TRBJ1-3; D is unclear. Germline V gene lookup returns CDR1 MNHEY and CDR2 SVGEGT. V was pared by 0 bases and J by 0 bases, with 3 bases between. The CDR3 consists of 14 residues. CDR3 in DNA: TGTGCCAGCAGTTACTCAGACTCTGGAAACACCATATATTTT. As protein: CASSYSDSGNTIYF.

This clone has a count of ten or more. The gene calls are TRBV20-1 and TRBJ2-1; TRBD1 matches at 7 bases. The CDR3 is 18 amino acids. The V and J ends lost 2 bases and 0 bases, in that order; junction bases with no gene match: 13. Germline V gene data show CDR1 as DFQATT and CDR2 as SNEGSKA (reference sequence). The CDR3 loop is CSARPRLLAGGSYNEQFF. In DNA, the CDR3 is TGCAGTGCTAGACCCCGTTTATTGGCAGGGGGCTCCTACAATGAGCAGTTCTTC.